The 17 T cell receptor beta chains below all came from one sample that was sequenced in a study of technical replicates of blood from four donors. TCRdb's copy holds only in-frame clones and misses some; the assay was immunoSEQ multiplex PCR. The profile shows under 75,000 clones, approximately 92% of them singletons. Sequencing was carried out using PBMCs. The receptor source for this set is a human donor in good health. Some clones in this sample may be carry-over from other donors' samples.

This clone was counted once. V gene TRBV10-3 combines with J gene TRBJ2-7, with TRBD2 as a possible D gene (5 bases). Germline assignment: CDR1 ENHRY and CDR2 SYGVKD. The length of the CDR3 is 15 residues. V shed 3 bases and J shed 3 bases, with 15 bases lying between them. The CDR3 DNA follows: TGTGCCATCAGTGATCTAGCCAGATTTAGCTACGAGCAGTACTTC. Its translation: CAISDLARFSYEQYF.

The chain joins TRBV30 to TRBJ2-5, with 10 bases matching TRBD2. J lost 2 bases, V lost 3 bases, and 12 bases had no gene match. The CDR3 is made up of 17 amino acids. The germline V gene has CDR1 GTSNPN and CDR2 SVGIG (reference sequence). This CDR3 is CAWRPASGLALQETQYF. Written as DNA, the CDR3 is TGTGCCTGGAGGCCCGCTTCGGGACTAGCGCTACAAGAGACCCAGTACTTC. Using reference TRBV30 and TRBJ2-5 for the parts outside the CDR3, the full variable domain is SQTIHQWPATLVQPVGSPLSLECTVEGTSNPNLYWYRQAAGRGLQLLFYSVGIGQISSEVPQNLSASRPQDRQFILSSKKLLLSDSGFYLCAWRPASGLALQETQYFGPGTRLLVL.

V gene TRBV18 combines with J gene TRBJ2-6; weak D call: TRBD1 (5 bases). The CDR3 is 18 residues long. Germline V CDR1 and CDR2: KGHSH, LQKENI. Trimming left V 3 bases short and J 0 bases short, with 15 bases between. CDR3 in DNA: TGTGCCAGCTCACCCGGGCAGGGTCTAAGCTCTGGGGCCAACGTCCTGACTTTC. This translates into CASSPGQGLSSGANVLTF.

Concerning this clone: A much larger clone lies a single base off, so this may be a read error. CDR3 region: CASSIEGQGTNEQFF. The CDR3 DNA reads TGTGCCAGCAGCATTGAGGGACAGGGCACAAATGAGCAGTTCTTC. The V call is TRBV13, the J call TRBJ2-1, with 9 bases that match TRBD1. The CDR3 length is 15 residues. V was pared by 5 bases and J by 7 bases, with 9 bases of the junction left unmatched. Germline lookup yields CDR1 PRHDT and CDR2 FYEKMQ (reference sequence).

For the CDR3, the DNA is TGTGCCAGCAGCTCACAGGGGGAGAACACTGAAGCTTTCTTT. Protein product: CASSSQGENTEAFF. The chain joins TRBV7-2 to TRBJ1-1, with 8 bases lining up with TRBD1. Germline V gene lookup returns CDR1 SGHTA and CDR2 FQGNSA. CDR3 length: 14 amino acids. V shed 4 bases, J shed 1 base, and the junction held 2 bases outside the gene matches.

This chain connects TRBV5-1 to TRBJ1-2; D possibly corresponds to TRBD1 (6 bases). The CDR3 loop spans 14 amino acids. Trimming left V 2 bases short and J 6 bases short, with 14 bases between. Germline V lookup: CDR1 SGHRS, CDR2 YFSETQ. This CDR3 is CASSLTQGAHGYTF. CDR3 sequence (DNA): TGCGCCAGCAGCTTAACACAGGGAGCTCATGGCTACACCTTC.

The chain carries TRBV11-2 and TRBJ2-7, with 10 bases identical to TRBD1. The J segment lost 2 bases and the V segment lost 6 bases, leaving 7 bases of the junction unmatched. CDR1 and CDR2 (germline): SGHAT, FQNNGV. The CDR3 runs 15 residues. The chain's CDR3 is CASRSRDRGTYEQYF. The CDR3 DNA reads as TGTGCCAGCAGGTCGCGGGACAGGGGAACCTACGAGCAGTACTTC.

The CDR3 DNA is TGCGCCAGCAGCTTGGCCGGCGGGAGCTCCTACAATGAGCAGTTCTTC. Its translation: CASSLAGGSSYNEQFF. The rearrangement joins TRBV5-1 to TRBJ2-1; 7 bases are shared with TRBD2. The CDR3 runs to 16 residues. The germline V gene has CDR1 SGHRS and CDR2 YFSETQ. Losses at the gene ends were 0 bases for V and 0 bases for J; bases not matched to a gene: 3.

This chain uses TRBV10-3 with TRBJ1-4; TRBD1 matches at 7 bases. The CDR3 runs 11 residues. Germline V gene lookup returns CDR1 ENHRY and CDR2 SYGVKD. J gave up 12 bases and V 3 bases, and 1 base lay outside the gene matches. The CDR3 DNA sequence: TGTGCCATCAGTGACAGGGGGGAACTGTTTTTT. Translating gives CAISDRGELFF.

The rearrangement uses TRBV7-6 and TRBJ2-4; no definite D call. The CDR3 covers 19 residues. Trimming cost V 1 base and J 0 bases, with 19 bases left between them. Germline values: CDR1 SGHVS, CDR2 FNYEAQ. The CDR3 DNA is TGTGCCAGCAGCTTAGGAACACGAGGAACCCCATTAGCCAAAAACATTCAGTACTTC. This gives the protein CASSLGTRGTPLAKNIQYF.

CDR3 residues: CASSLAGVANEKLFF. DNA of the CDR3: TGCGCCAGCAGCTTAGCGGGGGTTGCTAATGAAAAACTGTTTTTT. The rearrangement uses TRBV5-1 and TRBJ1-4, with a weak D call TRBD1 (5 bases). Germline V gives CDR1 SGHRS, CDR2 YFSETQ. V was clipped by 2 bases and J by 3 bases, with 11 bases between them. There are 15 residues in the CDR3.

The chain links TRBV6-5 to TRBJ2-7; D is unresolved. The germline V and J ends were trimmed by 2 bases and 0 bases, with 11 bases remaining between them. Germline V gene data show CDR1 as MNHEY and CDR2 as SVGAGI. The CDR3 length is 15 residues. This CDR3 reads CASSYGPADSYEQYF. CDR3 DNA: TGTGCCAGCAGTTACGGGCCAGCCGACTCCTACGAGCAGTACTTC.

This clone occurred once. In DNA form, the CDR3 reads TGTGCCAGCCGACAGGGGGGTTCCTACAATGAGCAGTTCTTC. Encoded protein: CASRQGGSYNEQFF. V is TRBV5-6 and J is TRBJ2-1; TRBD1 aligns across 9 bases. CDR3 length: 14 residues. The ends lost 7 bases at V and 1 base at J; junction bases unmatched: 3. From germline, CDR1 is SGHDT and CDR2 YYEEEE.

The chain uses TRBV7-9 and TRBJ2-5, with TRBD2 identical over 8 bases. Germline CDR1 reads SEHNR; CDR2 reads FQNEAQ (reference sequence). The V gene end was trimmed by 5 bases and the J gene end by 0 bases; junction bases not matched to a gene: 5. This CDR3 spans 15 amino acids. CDR3 nucleotide sequence: TGTGCCAGCAGCCCTAGCGGGCGGTACCAAGAGACCCAGTACTTC. Protein: CASSPSGRYQETQYF. Looking up the rest from reference TRBV7-9 and TRBJ2-5 gives the full variable domain: DTGVSQNPRHKITKRGQNVTFRCDPISEHNRLYWYRQTLGQGPEFLTYFQNEAQLEKSRLLSDRFSAERPKGSFSTLEIQRTEQGDSAMYLCASSPSGRYQETQYFGPGTRLLVL.

V and J are TRBV27 and TRBJ1-4; the D gene is possibly TRBD1 (6 bases). This CDR3 is 13 amino acids long. V dropped 3 bases and J dropped 8 bases, with 10 bases sitting between them. Per the germline V gene, CDR1 is MNHEY and CDR2 is SMNVEV (reference sequence). Here the CDR3 reads CASSFQGREKLFF. The CDR3 DNA reads TGTGCCAGCAGTTTCCAGGGGCGGGAAAAACTGTTTTTT.

The chain links TRBV10-2 to TRBJ1-5; maybe TRBD1 (6 bases). CDR1 is WSHSY, CDR2 SAAADI, per germline. Trimming removed 0 bases at V and 11 bases at J, with 23 bases between. The CDR3 loop spans 17 amino acids. Here the CDR3 reads CASSESIFRVPSGAQHF. CDR3 coding DNA: TGCGCCAGCAGTGAGTCGATATTCAGGGTCCCCTCAGGGGCCCAGCATTTT.

The rearrangement uses TRBV5-4 and TRBJ1-1; TRBD1 matches 7 bases. CDR1 and CDR2 (germline): SGHNT, YYREEE (reference sequence). V shed 5 bases and J 4 bases; nucleotides not matched to a gene: 11. This CDR3 is built from 15 residues. The CDR3 DNA reads TGTGCCAGCAGACCAGCGACAGGGCCGATCACTGAAGCTTTCTTT. Protein sequence: CASRPATGPITEAFF.